This note documents a single T cell receptor (beta chain) sequence. The CDR3 contains 15 residues. The ends lost 5 bases at V and 7 bases at J; junction bases unmatched: 5. CDR1 is SGHAT, CDR2 FQNNGV, per germline. This sample is drawn from a study of cytomegalovirus exposure and HLA in healthy donors. PCR amplification relied on 60 Vbeta primers (plus 13 Jbeta primers). The data were produced by immunoSEQ multiplex PCR, yet TCRdb's version contains in-frame clones alone and is incomplete. The profile shows 200,000 to 300,000 clones, 70% to 90% of them singletons. This clonotype originated in a girl aged 2 to 9 in good health and CMV-seronegative. The chain recombines TRBV11-2 with TRBJ2-1, with 13 bases fitting TRBD2. Sequencing input: PBMCs. The CDR3, as DNA: TGTGCCAGCAGCCGGGGGACTAGCGGGATGAATGAGCAGTTCTTC. Translated: CASSRGTSGMNEQFF. The variable domain in full, completed from reference TRBV11-2 and TRBJ2-1, reads EAGVAQSPRYKIIEKRQSVAFWCNPISGHATLYWYQQILGQGPKLLIQFQNNGVVDDSQLPKDRFSAERLKGVDSTLKIQPAKLEDSAVYLCASSRGTSGMNEQFFGPGTRLTVL.